Each of the 8 T cell receptor beta chains below was sequenced from the same sample in a study of cytomegalovirus exposure and HLA in healthy donors. Use of 60 Vbeta and 13 Jbeta primers characterized the PCR. Method: immunoSEQ multiplex PCR; TCRdb's copy keeps in-frame clones and lacks some. In the table there are some 110,000 clones, roughly 85% of which are singletons. The source material was PBMCs. The receptors derive from a man in his 60s in good health and CMV-seropositive.

The chain carries TRBV28 and TRBJ1-5; TRBD1 agrees at 8 bases. CDR3 length: 15 amino acids. CDR1 is MDHEN, CDR2 SYDVKM, per germline. The V and J ends lost 6 bases and 2 bases, in that order; junction bases with no gene match: 6. The CDR3 loop reads CASRLQGEGNQPQHF. DNA of the CDR3: TGTGCCAGCAGACTACAGGGGGAGGGCAATCAGCCCCAGCATTTT.

The chain is built from TRBV28 and TRBJ2-2; D is perhaps TRBD1 (5 bases). Deletions cut 6 bases from V and 2 bases from J, with 19 bases between. Per the germline V gene, CDR1 is MDHEN and CDR2 is SYDVKM. This CDR3 has 17 amino acids. This chain's CDR3 is CASRLVSKRGNTGELFF. The CDR3 DNA sequence: TGTGCCAGCAGGCTGGTCTCTAAAAGGGGAAACACCGGGGAGCTGTTTTTT. Based on the CDR3 plus reference TRBV28 and TRBJ2-2, the full variable domain is DVKVTQSSRYLVKRTGEKVFLECVQDMDHENMFWYRQDPGLGLRLIYFSYDVKMKEKGDIPEGYSVSREKKERFSLILESASTNQTSMYLCASRLVSKRGNTGELFFGEGSRLTVL.

This clone was seen once. The V gene is TRBV9, the J gene TRBJ2-1; TRBD2 is a possible D gene (7 bases). CDR3 length: 18 residues. The germline V gene encodes CDR1 SGDLS and CDR2 YYNGEE. The V end was cut by 0 bases, the J end by 2 bases, with 18 bases between. In nucleotides, the CDR3 is TGTGCCAGCAGCGTAGGCCCCCGGGGGGCGAGGACCTACAATGAGCAGTTCTTC. Residues: CASSVGPRGARTYNEQFF.

This chain connects TRBV19 to TRBJ1-5, with D uncertain. Germline CDR1 is LNHDA and CDR2 is SQIVND (reference sequence). This CDR3 spans 13 amino acids. V gave up 10 bases and J gave up 2 bases, with 12 bases separating them. The CDR3 is CATAEGRNQPQHF. In DNA, the CDR3 is TGTGCCACCGCAGAGGGCCGCAATCAGCCCCAGCATTTT. Combining the CDR3 with reference TRBV19 and TRBJ1-5 gives the whole variable domain DGGITQSPKYLFRKEGQNVTLSCEQNLNHDAMYWYRQDPGQGLRLIYYSQIVNDFQKGDIAEGYSVSREKKESFPLTVTSAQKNPTAFYLCATAEGRNQPQHFGDGTRLSIL.

This clone was counted a few times. The chain is built from TRBV21-1 and TRBJ1-5. TRBV21-1 counts as a pseudogene. This CDR3 has 13 amino acids. Written as DNA, the CDR3 is TGTGCCAGCAAAGAGGTCAAAAATCAGCCCCAGCATTTT. This codes for CASKEVKNQPQHF.

J is TRBJ2-5 and V is TRBV7-6; D is perhaps TRBD2 (6 bases). V was clipped by 5 bases and J by 1 base, with 11 bases between them. There are 14 residues in the CDR3. Per germline, CDR1 SGHVS and CDR2 FNYEAQ. CDR3 loop: CASSPGLSQETQYF. For the CDR3, the DNA is TGTGCCAGCAGCCCGGGACTGTCCCAAGAGACCCAGTACTTC.

V is TRBV28 and J is TRBJ2-2, with no clear D. V shed 3 bases and J shed 1 base, with 6 bases lying between them. CDR1 and CDR2 from the germline V gene are MDHEN and SYDVKM. This CDR3 contains 14 residues. CDR3 sequence reads: CASSLRQNTGELFF. The CDR3 DNA is TGTGCCAGCAGTTTGCGGCAGAACACCGGGGAGCTGTTTTTT. Variable domain in full (rest from reference TRBV28 and TRBJ2-2): DVKVTQSSRYLVKRTGEKVFLECVQDMDHENMFWYRQDPGLGLRLIYFSYDVKMKEKGDIPEGYSVSREKKERFSLILESASTNQTSMYLCASSLRQNTGELFFGEGSRLTVL.

The chain recombines TRBV6-5 with TRBJ2-7; TRBD1 is a possible D gene (7 bases). CDR1 and CDR2 from the germline V gene are MNHEY and SVGAGI. Trimming took 10 bases from V and 3 from J, leaving 19 bases between them. The CDR3 is 14 amino acids. CDR3 DNA: TGTGCCACCATAGGAGGGACAGCCCTCTACGAGCAGTACTTC. It translates to CATIGGTALYEQYF.